This TCR beta chain was profiled in a study of T cell responses to AZD1222 COVID-19 vaccine. Study as a whole: Analyses pooled second doses at about 4 or about 12 weeks.

TCRdb keeps only in-frame clones here, not all; method: immunoSEQ multiplex PCR. The sample carries over 100,000 clones, over 90% recorded once. The CDR3 extends over 14 amino acids. Trimming stripped 0 bases from V and 1 base from J, with 5 bases between. CDR1 is SGDLS and CDR2 is YYNGEE in the germline V gene. Overall study results and limits: Most donors were white British, females outnumbered males, and clonal diversity was possibly underestimated. Targeting of unmutated variant regions was reportedly seen in nearly half of spike-specific TCRs. With dominance at 160-218 and 743-854, vaccine-associated CD4 TCRs spanned spike.

As concerns this clone: Antigen: not known.

This receptor was identified in an adult in good health. Sequenced here: peripheral blood, sampled on day 0 of AZD1222 vaccination. V usage is TRBV9 and J usage is TRBJ2-1; D is uncertain. CDR3 residues: CASSVGGSYNEQFF. The CDR3 DNA reads as TGTGCCAGCAGCGTAGGGGGTTCCTACAATGAGCAGTTCTTC.